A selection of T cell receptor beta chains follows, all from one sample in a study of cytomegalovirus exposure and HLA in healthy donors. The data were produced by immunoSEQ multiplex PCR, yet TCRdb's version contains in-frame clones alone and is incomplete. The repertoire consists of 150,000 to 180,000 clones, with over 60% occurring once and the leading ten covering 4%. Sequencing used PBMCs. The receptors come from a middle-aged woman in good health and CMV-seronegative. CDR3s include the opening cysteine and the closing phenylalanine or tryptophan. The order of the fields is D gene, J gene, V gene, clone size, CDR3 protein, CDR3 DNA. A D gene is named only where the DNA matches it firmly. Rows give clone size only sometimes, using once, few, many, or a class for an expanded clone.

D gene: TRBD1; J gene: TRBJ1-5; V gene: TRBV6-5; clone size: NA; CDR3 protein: CASSSGQASNQPQHF; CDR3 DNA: TGTGCCAGCAGTTCGGGACAGGCCAGCAATCAGCCCCAGCATTTT
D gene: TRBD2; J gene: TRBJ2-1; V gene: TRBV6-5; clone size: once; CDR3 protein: CASSYSPSGVYNEQFF; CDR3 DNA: TGTGCCAGCAGTTACTCGCCTAGCGGGGTCTACAATGAGCAGTTCTTC
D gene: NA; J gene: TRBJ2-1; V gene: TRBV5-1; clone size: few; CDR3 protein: CASSIEQVSYNEQFF; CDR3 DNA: TGCGCCAGCAGTATAGAACAGGTCTCCTACAATGAGCAGTTCTTC
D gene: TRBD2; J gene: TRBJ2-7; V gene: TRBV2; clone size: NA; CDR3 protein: CASSEAGAGGPEKQYF; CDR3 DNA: TGTGCCAGCAGTGAAGCGGGGGCGGGAGGCCCGGAAAAGCAGTACTTC
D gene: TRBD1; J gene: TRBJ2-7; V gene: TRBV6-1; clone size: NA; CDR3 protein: CAIGSTGSHYEQYF; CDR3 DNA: TGTGCCATCGGGTCGACAGGGTCTCATTACGAGCAGTACTTC
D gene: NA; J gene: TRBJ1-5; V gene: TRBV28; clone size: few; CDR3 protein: CASSLEGEWNGNQPQHF; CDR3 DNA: TGTGCCAGCAGTTTAGAGGGGGAATGGAATGGCAATCAGCCCCAGCATTTT
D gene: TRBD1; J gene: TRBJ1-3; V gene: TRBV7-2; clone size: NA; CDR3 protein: CASSPGRGRGNTIYF; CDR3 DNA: TGTGCCAGCAGCCCAGGCAGGGGGCGAGGAAACACCATATATTTT
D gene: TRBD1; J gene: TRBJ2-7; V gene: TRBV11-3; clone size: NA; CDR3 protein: CASSFSGTGSEQYF; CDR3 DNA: TGTGCCAGCAGCTTTTCCGGGACAGGGAGCGAGCAGTACTTC
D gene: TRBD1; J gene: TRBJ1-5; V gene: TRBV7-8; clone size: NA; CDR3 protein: CASSLTDRGGIYPQHF; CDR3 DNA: TGTGCCAGCAGCTTAACGGACAGGGGTGGGATCTATCCCCAGCATTTT
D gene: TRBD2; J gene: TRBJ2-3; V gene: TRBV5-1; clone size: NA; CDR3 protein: CASRRTSGVIDTQYF; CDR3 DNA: TGCGCCAGCAGGAGGACTAGCGGGGTTATAGATACGCAGTATTTT